One and the same sample provided the 4 T cell receptor beta chains below, sequenced in a study of metastatic and nonmetastatic thyroid tumors. Via MiXCR, TCRdb re-called the PCR reads. Of over 25,000 clones in the sample, 14% to 15% are singletons; the top ten hold approximately 3.5%. Thyroid surgery took place with no prior treatment in any patient. Source material: blood. These receptors originate from a female donor with papillary thyroid cancer or a benign thyroid nodule (not recorded which). Some clones in this sample may be carry-over from other donors' samples.

This clone was recorded many times. J is TRBJ1-2 and V is TRBV7-9; D unclear. CDR3 length: 14 amino acids. CDR1 SEHNR and CDR2 FQNEAQ come from the germline V gene (reference sequence). The V end lost 1 base, the J end lost 3 bases, and 9 bases lay between the germline ends. The CDR3 nucleotides read TGTGCCAGCAGCTTAGGCGGGTTTGACTATGGCTACACCTTC. It yields the protein CASSLGGFDYGYTF.

In this sample, this clone turned up many times. CDR3 loop: CASGDTGNQPQHF. Written as DNA, the CDR3 is TGTGCCAGCGGGGACACCGGCAATCAGCCCCAGCATTTT. The chain links TRBV5-8 to TRBJ1-5; perhaps TRBD1 as D (6 bases). Trimming took 7 bases from V and 2 from J, leaving 10 bases between them. CDR3 length: 13 residues. The V gene's germline CDR1 is SGHTS and CDR2 YDEGEE.

To note about this clone: This may come from a read error, since a much larger clone is one base off. This same CDR3 is encoded by further DNA sequences in the sample. This chain joins TRBV29-1 and TRBJ2-2; TRBD1 matches at 7 bases. Germline loops: CDR1 SQVTM, CDR2 ANQGSEA. The trim removed 7 bases at V and 4 bases at J, leaving 15 bases unmatched. The CDR3 is 16 amino acids. DNA of the CDR3: TGCAGCGCCCCTGCCCCGACAGGGCGGAGCACCGGGGAGCTGTTTTTT. It encodes CSAPAPTGRSTGELFF.

This chain joins TRBV5-1 and TRBJ1-1; possibly TRBD1 for D (5 bases). CDR3 length: 15 amino acids. The germline CDR1 and CDR2 sequences are SGHRS and YFSETQ. Trimming left V 0 bases short and J 10 bases short, with 19 bases between. As DNA, the CDR3 is TGCGCCAGCAGCTTGGAAGGGCAGGGCCCACCAGGAGCTTTCTTT. Protein product: CASSLEGQGPPGAFF.